What follows are 27 T cell receptor beta chains derived from one specimen sequenced in a study of shared clonotypes between healthy human individuals. Profiled with immunoSEQ multiplex PCR; TCRdb holds only in-frame clones, not every one. The table records 780,000 or so clones, roughly 72% of them present only once. Sequencing used memory CD4+ T cells sorted from blood. Subset here: CD45RA-negative fraction. These receptors came from a woman in her thirties in good health.

The rearrangement uses TRBV2 and TRBJ1-1; 7 nucleotides align to TRBD1. With 4 bases clipped from V and 6 bases from J, the junction kept 8 bases outside the gene matches. Looked up from germline, CDR1 is SNHLY and CDR2 is FYNNEI. The CDR3 runs to 14 residues. CDR3 sequence: CASSAQGLRSEAFF. DNA for the CDR3: TGTGCCAGCAGTGCACAGGGGCTAAGGTCTGAAGCTTTCTTT.

V and J are TRBV18 and TRBJ1-1; D possibly corresponds to TRBD1 (5 bases). Per germline, CDR1 KGHSH and CDR2 LQKENI. CDR3 length: 15 residues. With 1 base removed from V and 1 base from J, the gap between germline ends came to 10 bases. The CDR3 coding sequence is TGTGCCAGCTCACCACGCGCAGGGTCGAACACTGAAGCTTTCTTT. Residues: CASSPRAGSNTEAFF.

This clone was picked up a small number of times. The chain is built from TRBV29-1 and TRBJ1-2; possible D gene TRBD1, 5 bases. The CDR3 loop spans 13 amino acids. The V and J ends lost 8 bases and 5 bases respectively, with 18 bases between them. Per germline, CDR1 SQVTM and CDR2 ANQGSEA. The CDR3 bases are TGCAGCACCGACGGGACGGACTCATATGGCTACACCTTC. The encoded protein is CSTDGTDSYGYTF.

The chain employs TRBV19 and TRBJ1-5; 7 bases match TRBD1. The length of the CDR3 is 15 residues. Germline V gene sequence: CDR1 LNHDA, CDR2 SQIVND (reference sequence). V was clipped by 3 bases and J by 4 bases; unmatched bases: 6. This CDR3 reads CASSMTWTGNQPQHF. DNA for the CDR3: TGTGCCAGTAGTATGACTTGGACAGGTAATCAGCCCCAGCATTTT.

The V call is TRBV19, the J call TRBJ1-5; D is perhaps TRBD1 (5 bases). V lost 2 bases and J lost 1, with 12 bases in between. The CDR3 totals 16 residues. Germline V gives CDR1 LNHDA, CDR2 SQIVND (reference sequence). CDR3 amino acids: CASSISQGKSNQPQHF. The CDR3 nucleotides are TGTGCCAGTAGTATATCCCAGGGAAAGAGCAATCAGCCCCAGCATTTT.

The genes are TRBV14 and TRBJ2-3; TRBD2 might be the D (6 bases). CDR3 size: 19 residues. Germline V gives CDR1 SGHDN, CDR2 FVKESK. The ends were cut back, 3 bases at V and 4 bases at J, with 26 bases in the middle. DNA of the CDR3: TGTGCCAGCAGCCATCGACGGACTACTTCAGTAGCGGATGCAGATACGCAGTATTTT. It is translated as CASSHRRTTSVADADTQYF.

This clone has just one count. The genes are TRBV5-4 and TRBJ2-7; D ambiguous. Trimming took 1 base from V and 4 from J, leaving 18 bases between them. The CDR3 spans 16 residues. Looked up from germline, CDR1 is SGHNT and CDR2 is YYREEE (reference sequence). The CDR3 here is CASSLISPTWGYEQYF. In nucleotides, the CDR3 is TGTGCCAGCAGCTTGATATCCCCTACCTGGGGTTACGAGCAGTACTTC.

The CDR3 DNA is TGTGCCAGCAGCGTAGTAGGGGGCCCTTGGGACGAGCAGTACTTC. Protein sequence: CASSVVGGPWDEQYF. V is TRBV9 and J is TRBJ2-7, with 7 nucleotides matching TRBD1. V lost 0 bases and J lost 5; bases outside the gene matches: 8. The germline gives CDR1 SGDLS, CDR2 YYNGEE. The CDR3 has 15 residues.

The genes are TRBV7-3 and TRBJ2-5, with D unclear. The CDR3 totals 15 residues. The germline gives CDR1 SGHTA, CDR2 FQGTGA. Trimming left V 5 bases short and J 5 bases short, with 18 bases between. The CDR3 DNA reads as TGTGCCAGCAGCGCCAGCCTCGCCCAATGGGAGACCCAGTACTTC. Translation gives CASSASLAQWETQYF. Based on the CDR3 plus reference TRBV7-3 and TRBJ2-5, the full variable domain is GAGVSQTPSNKVTEKGKYVELRCDPISGHTALYWYRQSLGQGPEFLIYFQGTGAADDSGLPNDRFFAVRPEGSVSTLKIQRTERGDSAVYLCASSASLAQWETQYFGPGTRLLVL.

The chain is built from TRBV12-5 and TRBJ2-2; D is undetermined. Germline V gene data show CDR1 as LGHNT and CDR2 as FRNRAP. This CDR3 comprises 13 residues. V lost 6 bases and J 4 bases, leaving 9 bases between the germline ends. CDR3 in DNA: TGTGCTAGTGGCAGAGGAGCCACCGGGGAGCTGTTTTTT. Its protein product is CASGRGATGELFF.

This clone was picked up a small number of times. As DNA, the CDR3 is TGTGCCAGCAGCTTATCGGATAGCAATCAGCCCCAGCATTTT. Translated: CASSLSDSNQPQHF. The chain carries TRBV7-8 and TRBJ1-5, with unresolved D. Germline V CDR1 and CDR2: SGHVS, FQNEAQ. V lost 2 bases to trimming and J lost 0 bases, with 5 bases between them. This CDR3 has 14 amino acids. The variable domain in full, completed from reference TRBV7-8 and TRBJ1-5, reads GAGVSQSPRYKVAKRGQDVALRCDPISGHVSLFWYQQALGQGPEFLTYFQNEAQLDKSGLPSDRFFAERPEGSVSTLKIQRTQQEDSAVYLCASSLSDSNQPQHFGDGTRLSIL.

The gene calls are TRBV28 and TRBJ2-1; perhaps TRBD2 as D (6 bases). V was clipped by 2 bases and J by 4 bases, with 15 bases between them. CDR1 and CDR2 from the germline V gene are MDHEN and SYDVKM. The CDR3 runs 16 residues. The DNA of the CDR3 is TGTGCCAGCAGTTTAAAGCCTAGGACTATTTACAATGAGCAGTTCTTC. Translated: CASSLKPRTIYNEQFF.

The chain recombines TRBV5-1 with TRBJ2-2, with 7 bases identical to TRBD1. The CDR3 has 17 residues. V was clipped by 1 base and J by 0 bases; unmatched bases: 6. Germline V gene lookup returns CDR1 SGHRS and CDR2 YFSETQ. Here the CDR3 reads CASSLLPGQTNTGELFF. The CDR3 DNA follows: TGCGCCAGCAGCTTGCTGCCGGGACAGACGAACACCGGGGAGCTGTTTTTT.

With respect to this clone: The identical CDR3 is also encoded by other nucleotide sequences in the sample. This chain links TRBV5-1 with TRBJ2-1; D is ambiguous. Germline values: CDR1 SGHRS, CDR2 YFSETQ. V shed 4 bases and J shed 0 bases, with 11 bases lying between them. The CDR3 contains 15 residues. The CDR3 sequence is CASSVDSSSYNEQFF. The CDR3 DNA follows: TGCGCCAGCAGCGTAGACTCCAGCTCCTACAATGAGCAGTTCTTC. The full variable domain, with the rest looked up from reference TRBV5-1 and TRBJ2-1, is KAGVTQTPRYLIKTRGQQVTLSCSPISGHRSVSWYQQTPGQGLQFLFEYFSETQRNKGNFPGRFSGRQFSNSRSEMNVSTLELGDSALYLCASSVDSSSYNEQFFGPGTRLTVL.

This chain connects TRBV11-2 to TRBJ2-7; 7 bases agree with TRBD2. The CDR3 length is 13 residues. The germline V gene has CDR1 SGHAT and CDR2 FQNNGV. V trimming: 3 bases; J trimming: 6 bases; junction bases outside the gene matches: 5. CDR3 in amino acids: CASSFGLEREQYF. The CDR3 nucleotides are TGTGCCAGCAGCTTCGGACTAGAGCGCGAGCAGTACTTC.

This sequence joins TRBV5-1 and TRBJ2-7, with TRBD2 as a possible D gene (5 bases). The CDR3 loop spans 14 amino acids. Germline V gene data show CDR1 as SGHRS and CDR2 as YFSETQ. The germline V and J ends were trimmed by 0 bases and 3 bases, with 10 bases remaining between them. CDR3 sequence reads: CASSLELDYYEQYF. CDR3 in DNA: TGCGCCAGCAGCTTGGAACTAGACTACTACGAGCAGTACTTC.

J is TRBJ2-7 and V is TRBV11-3, with unresolved D. The CDR3 consists of 13 residues. Per germline, CDR1 SGHNT and CDR2 YENEEA. The ends were cut back, 5 bases at V and 5 bases at J, with 13 bases in the middle. This CDR3 is CASSQVGPDEQYF. CDR3 DNA: TGTGCCAGCAGCCAAGTAGGTCCTGACGAGCAGTACTTC.

V and J are TRBV19 and TRBJ1-5; D is unclear. The germline gives CDR1 LNHDA, CDR2 SQIVND (reference sequence). The CDR3 covers 13 residues. Trimming stripped 4 bases from V and 4 bases from J, with 8 bases between. DNA of the CDR3: TGTGCCAGTAGTAGGGCCTCGAATCAGCCCCAGCATTTT. Amino acids: CASSRASNQPQHF.

The genes are TRBV27 and TRBJ2-7; D not certain. The V end lost 6 bases, the J end lost 4 bases, and 7 bases lay between the germline ends. The germline V gene encodes CDR1 MNHEY and CDR2 SMNVEV (reference sequence). CDR3 length: 11 residues. The CDR3 loop reads CASRERYEQYF. CDR3 DNA sequence: TGTGCCAGCAGGGAGAGGTACGAGCAGTACTTC.

The genes are TRBV5-1 and TRBJ2-1, with 7 bases lining up with TRBD2. This CDR3 has 12 residues. V was pared by 5 bases and J by 12 bases, with 8 bases of the junction left unmatched. Germline V lookup: CDR1 SGHRS, CDR2 YFSETQ. CDR3 DNA sequence: TGCGCCAGCAGAAGTCAGCGGGAAGGGCAGTTCTTC. It yields the protein CASRSQREGQFF. Based on the CDR3 plus reference TRBV5-1 and TRBJ2-1, the full variable domain is KAGVTQTPRYLIKTRGQQVTLSCSPISGHRSVSWYQQTPGQGLQFLFEYFSETQRNKGNFPGRFSGRQFSNSRSEMNVSTLELGDSALYLCASRSQREGQFFGPGTRLTVL.

The sample holds many counts of this clone. The rearrangement uses TRBV4-1 and TRBJ2-3, with D perhaps TRBD2 (5 bases). Germline V gene lookup returns CDR1 MGHRA and CDR2 YSYEKL. The V end lost 0 bases, the J end lost 1 base, and 8 bases lay between the germline ends. The CDR3 sequence is 15 residues long. CDR3 protein: CASSQDGGRTDTQYF. The CDR3 nucleotides are TGCGCCAGCAGCCAAGATGGCGGGCGCACAGATACGCAGTATTTT.

The chain employs TRBV7-8 and TRBJ2-5; 10 nucleotides align to TRBD2. J lost 2 bases, V lost 3 bases, and 6 bases had no gene match. The CDR3 totals 16 residues. CDR1 SGHVS and CDR2 FQNEAQ come from the germline V gene. Here the CDR3 reads CASSFSGRMAQETQYF. The CDR3 nucleotides read TGTGCCAGCAGCTTTAGCGGGAGGATGGCACAAGAGACCCAGTACTTC.

The rearrangement uses TRBV4-1 and TRBJ2-5; D is perhaps TRBD2 (6 bases). CDR3 size: 16 residues. Germline-derived CDR1 and CDR2 are MGHRA and YSYEKL. Trimming removed 2 bases from V and 4 bases from J, with 17 bases in between. The CDR3 region is CASSQKFGRKAETQYF. DNA of the CDR3: TGCGCCAGCAGCCAAAAGTTTGGGAGGAAGGCAGAGACCCAGTACTTC.

A few counts support this clone. The gene calls are TRBV7-9 and TRBJ1-2; a possible D gene is TRBD1 (5 bases). This CDR3 has 13 amino acids. Deletions cut 5 bases from V and 3 bases from J, with 10 bases between. Germline V gene sequence: CDR1 SEHNR, CDR2 FQNEAQ (reference sequence). The CDR3 coding sequence is TGTGCCAGCAGCCCGACAGACTACTATGGCTACACCTTC. Translation gives CASSPTDYYGYTF. The variable domain in full, completed from reference TRBV7-9 and TRBJ1-2, reads DTGVSQNPRHKITKRGQNVTFRCDPISEHNRLYWYRQTLGQGPEFLTYFQNEAQLEKSRLLSDRFSAERPKGSFSTLEIQRTEQGDSAMYLCASSPTDYYGYTFGSGTRLTVV.

As regards this clone: This likely traces to a read error, being one base from a far larger clone. The same CDR3 arises from other DNA sequences in this sample as well. The chain is built from TRBV7-2 and TRBJ1-5; D is perhaps TRBD1 (5 bases). This CDR3 contains 15 residues. Deletions cut 3 bases from V and 1 base from J, with 10 bases between. CDR1 and CDR2 from the germline V gene are SGHTA and FQGNSA. CDR3 in amino acids: CASSLDTLSNQPQHF. In DNA form, the CDR3 reads TGTGCCAGCAGCTTGGACACCTTAAGCAATCAGCCCCAGCATTTT.

This clone was observed a handful of times. The chain employs TRBV11-2 and TRBJ2-7; a possible D gene is TRBD1 (6 bases). The CDR3 runs to 14 residues. Germline V gene data show CDR1 as SGHAT and CDR2 as FQNNGV. V lost 2 bases, J lost 3 bases, and 11 bases lay in between. The CDR3 sequence is CASSLSPGVYEQYF. Here the CDR3 DNA reads TGTGCCAGCAGCTTATCTCCAGGGGTCTACGAGCAGTACTTC. The full variable domain, in which reference TRBV11-2 and TRBJ2-7 provide the parts outside the CDR3, is EAGVAQSPRYKIIEKRQSVAFWCNPISGHATLYWYQQILGQGPKLLIQFQNNGVVDDSQLPKDRFSAERLKGVDSTLKIQPAKLEDSAVYLCASSLSPGVYEQYFGPGTRLTVT.

The chain's CDR3 is CASSRPGASYGYTF. CDR3 bases: TGTGCCAGCAGTAGGCCAGGGGCGTCTTATGGCTACACCTTC. The rearrangement links TRBV25-1 to TRBJ1-2; tentative D call: TRBD1 (6 bases). Between the trimmed V and J ends, which lost 5 bases and 5 bases, there was a span of 15 bases. The CDR3 length is 14 residues. Germline lookup yields CDR1 MGHDK and CDR2 SYGVNS.